This TCR beta chain was identified during a study of blood T cell repertoires in COVID-19. Study as a whole: Sites in the United States, Italy and Spain provided acute and convalescent COVID-19 samples.

Libraries were prepared by immunoSEQ multiplex PCR; TCRdb keeps only in-frame clonotypes and omits some of them. The sample has over 60,000 clones; approximately 84% are singletons. The TCR comes from a man between 70 and 80 years old with active or convalescent COVID-19. What was sequenced was peripheral blood.

The CDR3 here is CASSAGTSDETQYF. The CDR3 DNA reads as TGTGCCAGCAGCGCCGGGACTAGCGACGAGACCCAGTACTTC. The V and J genes are TRBV6-5 and TRBJ2-5; 10 nucleotides match TRBD2. The V gene end was trimmed by 6 bases and the J gene end by 5 bases; junction bases not matched to a gene: 6. CDR1 is MNHEY and CDR2 is SVGAGI in the germline V gene. CDR3 length: 14 amino acids.